These 17 T cell receptor beta chains came from one sample sequenced in a study of blood T cell repertoires in COVID-19. Profiled with immunoSEQ multiplex PCR; TCRdb holds only in-frame clones, not every one. There are roughly 280,000 clones in the sample; roughly 90% occur only once, and approximately 11% lies in the top ten. The specimen sequenced was peripheral blood. Source of these receptors: a woman aged 25 to 39 with COVID-19, enrolled during active disease.

The CDR3 region is CATSRVQGNYGYTF. In DNA form, the CDR3 reads TGTGCCACCAGCAGAGTTCAGGGGAACTATGGCTACACCTTC. The chain couples TRBV15 to TRBJ1-2, with TRBD1 as a possible D gene (6 bases). The V gene lost 1 base and the J gene lost 2 bases, with 8 bases spanning the gap. The CDR3 has 14 residues. The germline gives CDR1 LNHNV, CDR2 YYDKDF (reference sequence).

This rearrangement joins TRBV6-5 to TRBJ1-1; tentatively, D is TRBD1 (6 bases). This CDR3 has 14 amino acids. Trimming shortened V by 0 bases and J by 2 bases, and 7 bases separated the two germline ends. The V gene's germline CDR1 is MNHEY and CDR2 SVGAGI. CDR3: CASSYSDSNTEAFF. The CDR3 DNA sequence: TGTGCCAGCAGTTACTCGGACAGTAACACTGAAGCTTTCTTT.

Regarding this clone: One junction end disagrees with the germline gene, perhaps due to a read error. The same CDR3 can be traced to other DNA sequences in this sample. The CDR3 sequence is CASSLGLAGGNEQFF. DNA for the CDR3: TGCGCCAGCAGTTTGGGACTAGCGGGAGGTAATGAGCAGTTCTTC. The genes are TRBV5-1 and TRBJ2-1; 15 nucleotides line up with TRBD2. The CDR3 runs to 15 residues. The germline V gene has CDR1 SGHRS and CDR2 YFSETQ.

The chain couples TRBV5-6 to TRBJ2-5; 9 nucleotides agree with TRBD2. The CDR3 is 16 amino acids. CDR1 is SGHDT, CDR2 YYEEEE, per germline. Trimming at V came to 4 bases and at J to 0 bases, leaving 7 bases not matched to a gene. Here the CDR3 DNA reads TGTGCCAGCAGCATATCTAGCGGGGCGTACCAAGAGACCCAGTACTTC. Translation: CASSISSGAYQETQYF. Full variable domain (remainder filled in from reference TRBV5-6 and TRBJ2-5): DAGVTQSPTHLIKTRGQQVTLRCSPKSGHDTVSWYQQALGQGPQFIFQYYEEEERQRGNFPDRFSGHQFPNYSSELNVNALLLGDSALYLCASSISSGAYQETQYFGPGTRLLVL.

J is TRBJ2-3 and V is TRBV29-1, with 13 bases matching TRBD2. There are 14 residues in the CDR3. CDR1 is SQVTM and CDR2 is ANQGSEA in the germline V gene. The V segment lost 6 bases and the J segment 3 bases; nucleotides outside the gene matches: 3. For the CDR3, the DNA is TGCAGCGTCCCGGGACTAGCGGGAACAGATACGCAGTATTTT. Translated: CSVPGLAGTDTQYF.

The chain joins TRBV19 to TRBJ1-1; 8 bases are a match to TRBD1. Germline V gene lookup returns CDR1 LNHDA and CDR2 SQIVND (reference sequence). V was clipped by 4 bases and J by 4 bases; unmatched bases: 5. The CDR3 has 14 residues. CDR3 in amino acids: CASSTLTGGTEAFF. The CDR3 DNA reads as TGTGCCAGTAGTACCCTAACAGGGGGCACTGAAGCTTTCTTT.

This clone showed up just once. The V call is TRBV25-1, the J call TRBJ1-1; D perhaps matches TRBD1 (6 bases). There are 15 residues in the CDR3. V was trimmed by 6 bases and J by 4 bases, leaving 18 bases between them. Germline CDR1 MGHDK, CDR2 SYGVNS. In DNA form, the CDR3 reads TGTGCCAGCAGGGACGGACAGTTCGGGCTCACTGAAGCTTTCTTT. It specifies CASRDGQFGLTEAFF.

This clone came up once. Other DNA sequences in the same sample also yield this CDR3. The CDR3 bases are TGCGCCAGCAGCTTGGAGGGGGCGCGGGAGACCCAGTACTTC. Its protein product is CASSLEGARETQYF. The chain links TRBV5-1 to TRBJ2-5; 7 nucleotides line up with TRBD1. The CDR3 has 14 residues. Germline trimming cut 0 bases from V and 5 bases from J; bases unmatched to any gene: 4. In germline, CDR1 is SGHRS, CDR2 YFSETQ.

The CDR3 loop reads CASSLQPGGLYEQYF. CDR3 DNA sequence: TGTGCCAGCAGCTTGCAACCAGGGGGTCTTTACGAGCAGTACTTC. The rearrangement joins TRBV5-8 to TRBJ2-7, with 7 bases lining up with TRBD1. Per the germline V gene, CDR1 is SGHTS and CDR2 is YDEGEE. J was trimmed by 4 bases and V by 1 base; bases with no gene match: 8. The CDR3 spans 15 residues.

The chain employs TRBV18 and TRBJ2-1, with 9 bases matching TRBD2. The CDR3 is 17 amino acids. Germline CDR1 is KGHSH and CDR2 is LQKENI. J gave up 5 bases and V 6 bases, and 14 bases lay outside the gene matches. The CDR3 reads CASSPPARLAENNEQFF. The DNA of the CDR3 is TGTGCCAGCTCCCCCCCCGCGAGACTAGCGGAAAACAATGAGCAGTTCTTC.

The chain combines TRBV20-1 with TRBJ2-7; perhaps TRBD2 as D (6 bases). CDR3 size: 11 residues. Deletions cut 2 bases from V and 6 bases from J, with 8 bases between. Germline CDR1 and CDR2: DFQATT and SNEGSKA (reference sequence). CDR3 region: CSARMEGEQYF. Here the CDR3 DNA reads TGCAGTGCTAGAATGGAGGGCGAGCAGTACTTC.

This chain joins TRBV2 and TRBJ2-3, with D tentatively TRBD1 (5 bases). Germline loops: CDR1 SNHLY, CDR2 FYNNEI. The CDR3 length is 12 residues. Trimming pared 6 bases from V and 6 bases from J, leaving 10 bases between. The DNA for the CDR3 is TGTGCCAGCAGGCGCCCAGGGGATACGCAGTATTTT. The encoded protein is CASRRPGDTQYF.

V and J are TRBV29-1 and TRBJ2-7; weak D call: TRBD1 (6 bases). Trimming removed 1 base at V and 7 bases at J, with 11 bases between. CDR1 is SQVTM and CDR2 is ANQGSEA in the germline V gene. This CDR3 is built from 12 residues. CDR3 region: CSVEGTALEQYF. In DNA, the CDR3 is TGCAGCGTTGAAGGGACAGCCTTGGAGCAGTACTTC.

This clone has only one observation. The V call is TRBV2, the J call TRBJ2-2; TRBD2 might be the D (6 bases). V was shortened by 6 bases and J by 6 bases, with 8 bases between the two germline ends. Per germline, CDR1 SNHLY and CDR2 FYNNEI. There are 12 residues in the CDR3. CDR3 sequence reads: CASRRGPGELFF. CDR3 nucleotide sequence: TGTGCCAGCAGGCGGGGCCCCGGGGAGCTGTTTTTT.

The chain joins TRBV5-1 to TRBJ2-1; a weak D match, TRBD2 (6 bases). Trimming left V 1 base short and J 7 bases short, with 15 bases between. Germline-derived CDR1 and CDR2 are SGHRS and YFSETQ. There are 15 residues in the CDR3. The DNA of the CDR3 is TGCGCCAGCAGCTTGTCCGGGAGTGATCAGAATGAGCAGTTCTTC. It specifies CASSLSGSDQNEQFF.

Here the CDR3 reads CAISETGTGGNEQFF. In DNA, the CDR3 is TGTGCCATCAGTGAGACCGGGACAGGGGGCAATGAGCAGTTCTTC. The genes are TRBV10-3 and TRBJ2-1, with 11 bases matching TRBD1. V was clipped by 2 bases and J by 6 bases; unmatched bases: 3. Germline V gives CDR1 ENHRY, CDR2 SYGVKD. This CDR3 region has 15 residues.

This chain connects TRBV4-3 to TRBJ2-7, with a possible D match to TRBD2 (5 bases). The CDR3 covers 14 residues. The germline CDR1 and CDR2 sequences are LGHNA and YSLEER. V was clipped by 4 bases and J by 4 bases, with 14 bases between them. The CDR3 loop is CASSPGVEGYEQYF. For the CDR3, the DNA is TGCGCCAGCAGCCCCGGAGTTGAGGGTTACGAGCAGTACTTC.